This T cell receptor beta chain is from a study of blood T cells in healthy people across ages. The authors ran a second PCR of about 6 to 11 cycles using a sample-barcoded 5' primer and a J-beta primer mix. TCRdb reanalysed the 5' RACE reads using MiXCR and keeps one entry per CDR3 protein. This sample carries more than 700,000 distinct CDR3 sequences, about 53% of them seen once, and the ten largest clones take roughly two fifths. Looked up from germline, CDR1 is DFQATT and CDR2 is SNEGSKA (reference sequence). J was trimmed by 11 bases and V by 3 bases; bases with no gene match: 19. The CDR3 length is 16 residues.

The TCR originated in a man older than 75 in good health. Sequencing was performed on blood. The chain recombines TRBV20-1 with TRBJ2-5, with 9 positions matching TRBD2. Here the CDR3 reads CSARLAGGPTYNEQYF. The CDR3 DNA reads TGCAGTGCTAGGCTCGCGGGAGGGCCCACCTACAATGAGCAGTACTTC.